This is a list of T cell receptor beta chains from one sample in a study of cytomegalovirus exposure and HLA in healthy donors. Method: immunoSEQ multiplex PCR; TCRdb's copy keeps in-frame clones and lacks some. The repertoire includes over 150,000 clones, over 65% of them detected once, and under 2.5% sits in the top ten. Source material: PBMCs. All receptors derive from a man aged 25 to 45 in good health and CMV-seronegative. Both conserved end residues are part of each CDR3. The order of the fields is J gene, D gene, V gene, clone size, CDR3 DNA, CDR3 protein. A D gene is named only where the DNA matches it firmly. Size is omitted from some rows. Given values are once, few, many or a class for expanded clones.

j_call: TRBJ2-7
d_call: TRBD1
v_call: TRBV7-3
clone_size: .
cdr3_nt: TGTGCCAGCAGCCCCACAGGGGGCGAGCAGTACTTC
cdr3_aa: CASSPTGGEQYF

j_call: TRBJ2-2
d_call: TRBD1
v_call: TRBV7-9
clone_size: .
cdr3_nt: TGTGCCAGCAGCTCCGGGACAGCGAACACCGGGGAGCTGTTTTTT
cdr3_aa: CASSSGTANTGELFF

j_call: TRBJ1-4
d_call: TRBD1
v_call: TRBV5-1
clone_size: .
cdr3_nt: TGCGCCAGCAGCGGGACAGGGGCAACTAATGAAAAACTGTTTTTT
cdr3_aa: CASSGTGATNEKLFF

j_call: TRBJ1-1
d_call: TRBD1
v_call: TRBV27
clone_size: .
cdr3_nt: TGTGCCAGCAGCCCACAGGGGTGGAACACTGAAGCTTTCTTT
cdr3_aa: CASSPQGWNTEAFF

j_call: TRBJ2-7
d_call: TRBD1
v_call: TRBV18
clone_size: .
cdr3_nt: TGTGCCAGCTCACCCCGGACAGGGCTCTACGAGCAGTACTTC
cdr3_aa: CASSPRTGLYEQYF

j_call: TRBJ2-3
d_call: TRBD2
v_call: TRBV27
clone_size: few
cdr3_nt: TGTGCCAGCAGTTCCTTCCCGGCGCGGGGGGAACTCACAGATACGCAGTATTTT
cdr3_aa: CASSSFPARGELTDTQYF

j_call: TRBJ1-2
d_call: .
v_call: TRBV9
clone_size: .
cdr3_nt: TGTGCCAGCAGCGTTTACAACAGCGGCTATGGCTACACCTTC
cdr3_aa: CASSVYNSGYGYTF

j_call: TRBJ2-3
d_call: .
v_call: TRBV28
clone_size: few
cdr3_nt: TGTGCCAGCAGTTTAGGAGGGCTCGGAGCAGATACGCAGTATTTT
cdr3_aa: CASSLGGLGADTQYF

j_call: TRBJ2-2
d_call: .
v_call: TRBV5-4
clone_size: .
cdr3_nt: TGTGCCAGCAGCAAGGAGGATACTGCGAGGACCGGGGAGCTGTTTTTT
cdr3_aa: CASSKEDTARTGELFF

j_call: TRBJ1-1
d_call: .
v_call: TRBV5-1
clone_size: .
cdr3_nt: TGCGCCAGCAGCTTGCTGGGGTCGGGGACTGAAGCTTTCTTT
cdr3_aa: CASSLLGSGTEAFF

j_call: TRBJ2-2
d_call: .
v_call: TRBV18
clone_size: .
cdr3_nt: TGTGCCAGCTCACCGGGGCAGTTCACCGGGGAGCTGTTTTTT
cdr3_aa: CASSPGQFTGELFF

j_call: TRBJ1-4
d_call: .
v_call: TRBV9
clone_size: .
cdr3_nt: TGTGCCAGCAGCGTAGCTATCGGGGGACTCCGAGATTCTAATGAAAAACTGTTTTTT
cdr3_aa: CASSVAIGGLRDSNEKLFF

j_call: TRBJ2-7
d_call: TRBD1
v_call: TRBV28
clone_size: .
cdr3_nt: TGTGCCAGCAGGGGACAGGGAGGATGGTACGAGCAGTACTTC
cdr3_aa: CASRGQGGWYEQYF

j_call: TRBJ2-3
d_call: .
v_call: TRBV6-5
clone_size: .
cdr3_nt: TGTGCCAGCAGGAGGGACTTCACCACAGATACGCAGTATTTT
cdr3_aa: CASRRDFTTDTQYF

j_call: TRBJ1-2
d_call: .
v_call: TRBV19
clone_size: .
cdr3_nt: TGTGCCAGTAGTATACCGGACTATGGCTACACCTTC
cdr3_aa: CASSIPDYGYTF

j_call: TRBJ1-1
d_call: .
v_call: TRBV7-2
clone_size: few
cdr3_nt: TGTGCCAGCAGCTGGGGGGGAGCAGGGCAGGCTGAAGCTTTCTTT
cdr3_aa: CASSWGGAGQAEAFF

j_call: TRBJ1-1
d_call: .
v_call: TRBV11-1
clone_size: .
cdr3_nt: TGTGCCAGCAGCTTAGCAGGGAGCCACACTGAAGCTTTCTTT
cdr3_aa: CASSLAGSHTEAFF

j_call: TRBJ2-4
d_call: .
v_call: TRBV10-3
clone_size: few
cdr3_nt: TGTGCCATCAGTGCTATAGCCAAAAACATTCAGTACTTC
cdr3_aa: CAISAIAKNIQYF

j_call: TRBJ2-1
d_call: .
v_call: TRBV2
clone_size: few
cdr3_nt: TGTGCCAGCAGTGAGGTAGGGGGACGGGGCAATGAGCAGTTCTTC
cdr3_aa: CASSEVGGRGNEQFF

j_call: TRBJ1-2
d_call: TRBD1
v_call: TRBV6-1
clone_size: .
cdr3_nt: TGTGCCAGCAGTGACCTTTACGGGCAGGGGGCCGGTGGCTATGGCTACACCTTC
cdr3_aa: CASSDLYGQGAGGYGYTF

j_call: TRBJ2-7
d_call: TRBD2
v_call: TRBV4-2
clone_size: .
cdr3_nt: TGTGCCAGCAGCCTCCGGACTAGTCACATCGAGCAGTACTTC
cdr3_aa: CASSLRTSHIEQYF

j_call: TRBJ1-2
d_call: .
v_call: TRBV19
clone_size: .
cdr3_nt: TGTGCCAGTAGTATAGGACAGACATATGGCTACACCTTC
cdr3_aa: CASSIGQTYGYTF